Listed below are T cell receptor beta chains from one sample, sequenced in a study of siplizumab effects on memory and regulatory T cells. Clones were read by immunoSEQ multiplex PCR, and TCRdb kept only the in-frame ones, dropping some. The table has about 100,000 clones, 94% seen once. Sequenced input: Tregs sorted from blood. The receptors derive from a human donor in good health. Both conserved end residues are part of each CDR3. A D gene is named only where the DNA matches it firmly. Clone size, where shown, is once, few, many, or a class for clones that have expanded.

abundance: medium-sized; len: 15; v_gene: TRBV4-1; d_gene: TRBD1; j_gene: TRBJ1-5; CDR3nt: TGCGCCAGCAGCCAAGTTACAGGGGGATATCAGCCCCAGCATTTT; CDR3aa: CASSQVTGGYQPQHF
abundance: -; len: 12; v_gene: TRBV18; d_gene: -; j_gene: TRBJ1-2; CDR3nt: TGTGCCAGCTCACTTAGCGGCTATGGCTACACCTTC; CDR3aa: CASSLSGYGYTF
abundance: -; len: 15; v_gene: TRBV9; d_gene: TRBD1; j_gene: TRBJ1-1; CDR3nt: TGTGCCAGCAGCGACCGACAGGGGGCAAACACTGAAGCTTTCTTT; CDR3aa: CASSDRQGANTEAFF
abundance: -; len: 14; v_gene: TRBV14; d_gene: TRBD2; j_gene: TRBJ2-1; CDR3nt: TGTGCCAGCAGCTGGGGACCCTCGGGAGGGTTTCAGTTCTTC; CDR3aa: CASSWGPSGGFQFF
abundance: -; len: 10; v_gene: TRBV20-1; d_gene: -; j_gene: TRBJ1-2; CDR3nt: TGCAGTGCTGGGGTCTATGGCTACACCTTC; CDR3aa: CSAGVYGYTF
abundance: -; len: 13; v_gene: TRBV29-1; d_gene: TRBD1; j_gene: TRBJ1-2; CDR3nt: TGCAGCGCGGGACAGGGGGTAGAGTATGGCTACACCTTC; CDR3aa: CSAGQGVEYGYTF
abundance: -; len: 13; v_gene: TRBV7-9; d_gene: TRBD1; j_gene: TRBJ2-5; CDR3nt: TGTGCCGGAAGAAAGGGACAGCAAGAGACCCAGTACTTC; CDR3aa: CAGRKGQQETQYF
abundance: -; len: 11; v_gene: TRBV18; d_gene: -; j_gene: TRBJ2-5; CDR3nt: TGTGCCAGCTCAGATGTGGAGACCCAGTACTTC; CDR3aa: CASSDVETQYF
abundance: once; len: 20; v_gene: TRBV16; d_gene: TRBD1; j_gene: TRBJ1-5; CDR3nt: TGTGCCAGCAGCCAATCGGTAGGACAGGGGAGTAGAGGTAGCAATCAGCCCCAGCATTTT; CDR3aa: CASSQSVGQGSRGSNQPQHF
abundance: -; len: 19; v_gene: TRBV7-2; d_gene: -; j_gene: TRBJ1-2; CDR3nt: TGTGCCAGCAGCTTACGCGGGGCAGCGGCTATGACGTCTAACTATGGCTACACCTTC; CDR3aa: CASSLRGAAAMTSNYGYTF